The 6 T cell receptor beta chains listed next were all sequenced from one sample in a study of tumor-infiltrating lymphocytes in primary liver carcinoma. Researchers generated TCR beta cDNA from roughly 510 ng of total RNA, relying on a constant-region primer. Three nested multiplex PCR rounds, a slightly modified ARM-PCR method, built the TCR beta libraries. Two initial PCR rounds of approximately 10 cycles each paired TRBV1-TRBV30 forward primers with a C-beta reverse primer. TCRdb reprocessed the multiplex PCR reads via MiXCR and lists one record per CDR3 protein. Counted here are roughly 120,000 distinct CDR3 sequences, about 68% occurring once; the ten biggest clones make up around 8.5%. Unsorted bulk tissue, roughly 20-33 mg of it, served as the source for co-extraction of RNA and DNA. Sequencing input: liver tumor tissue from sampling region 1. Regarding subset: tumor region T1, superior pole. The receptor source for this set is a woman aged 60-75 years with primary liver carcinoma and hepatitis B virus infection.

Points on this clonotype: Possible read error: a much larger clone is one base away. The CDR3 region has the DNA TGCGCCAGCAGTCCGGGGGGGGCAGGGTACGACGAGCAGTACTTC. Its protein is CASSPGGAGYDEQYF. The chain uses TRBV4-1 and TRBJ2-7; 8 bases agree with TRBD2. This CDR3 is 15 amino acids long. The ends lost 6 bases at V and 5 bases at J; junction bases unmatched: 12. CDR1 is MGHRA, CDR2 YSYEKL, per germline.

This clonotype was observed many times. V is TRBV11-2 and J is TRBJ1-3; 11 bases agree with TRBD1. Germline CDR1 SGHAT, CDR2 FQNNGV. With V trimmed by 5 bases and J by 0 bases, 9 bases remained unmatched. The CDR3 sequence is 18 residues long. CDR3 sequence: CASSPGTGGSSSGNTIYF. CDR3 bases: TGTGCCAGCAGCCCCGGGACAGGGGGATCGAGCTCTGGAAACACCATATATTTT.

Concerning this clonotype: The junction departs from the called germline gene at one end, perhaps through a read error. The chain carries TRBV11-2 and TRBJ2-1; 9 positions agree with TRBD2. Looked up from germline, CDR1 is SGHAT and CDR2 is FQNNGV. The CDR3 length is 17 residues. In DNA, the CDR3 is TGTGTCAGCAGCTTAGGGAGCGCGGGAGGGGCTTACAATGGGCAGTTCTTC. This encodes CVSSLGSAGGAYNGQFF.

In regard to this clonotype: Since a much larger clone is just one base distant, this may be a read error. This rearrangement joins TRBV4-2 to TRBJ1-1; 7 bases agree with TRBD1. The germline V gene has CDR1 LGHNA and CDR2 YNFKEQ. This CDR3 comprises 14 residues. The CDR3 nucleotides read TGTGCCAGCAGCCAGCAAGGGGGCAACACTAAAGCTTTCTTT. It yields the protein CASSQQGGNTKAFF.

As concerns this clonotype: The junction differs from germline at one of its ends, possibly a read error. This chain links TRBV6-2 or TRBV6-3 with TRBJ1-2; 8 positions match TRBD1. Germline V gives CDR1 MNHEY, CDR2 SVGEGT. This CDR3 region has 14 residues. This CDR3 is CACRQGTTNYGYTF. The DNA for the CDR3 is TGTGCCTGCAGACAGGGGACTACTAACTATGGCTACACCTTC.

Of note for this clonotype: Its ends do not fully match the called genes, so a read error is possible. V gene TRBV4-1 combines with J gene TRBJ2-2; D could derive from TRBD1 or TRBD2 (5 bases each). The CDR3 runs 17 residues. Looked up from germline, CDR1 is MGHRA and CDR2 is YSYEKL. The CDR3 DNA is TGCGCCAGCTGCCAAGAGGGGTGGTGGTCGAAGACCGGGGAGCTGTTTTTT. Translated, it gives CASCQEGWWSKTGELFF.